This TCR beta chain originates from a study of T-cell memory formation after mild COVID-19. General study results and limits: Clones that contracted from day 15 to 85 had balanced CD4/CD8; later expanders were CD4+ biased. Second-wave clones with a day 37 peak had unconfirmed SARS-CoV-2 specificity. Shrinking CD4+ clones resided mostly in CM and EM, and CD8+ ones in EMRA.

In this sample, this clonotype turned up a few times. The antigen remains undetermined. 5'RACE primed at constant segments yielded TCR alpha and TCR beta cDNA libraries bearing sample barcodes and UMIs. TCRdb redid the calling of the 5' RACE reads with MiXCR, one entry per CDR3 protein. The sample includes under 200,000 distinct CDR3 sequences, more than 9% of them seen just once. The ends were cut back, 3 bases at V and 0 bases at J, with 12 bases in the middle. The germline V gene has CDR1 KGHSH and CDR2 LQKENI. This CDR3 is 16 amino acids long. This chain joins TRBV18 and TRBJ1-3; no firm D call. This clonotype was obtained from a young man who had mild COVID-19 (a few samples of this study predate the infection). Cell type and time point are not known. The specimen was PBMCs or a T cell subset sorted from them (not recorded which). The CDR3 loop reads CASSPQDAISGNTIYF. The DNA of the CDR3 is TGTGCCAGCTCACCCCAAGACGCGATCTCTGGAAACACCATATATTTT.